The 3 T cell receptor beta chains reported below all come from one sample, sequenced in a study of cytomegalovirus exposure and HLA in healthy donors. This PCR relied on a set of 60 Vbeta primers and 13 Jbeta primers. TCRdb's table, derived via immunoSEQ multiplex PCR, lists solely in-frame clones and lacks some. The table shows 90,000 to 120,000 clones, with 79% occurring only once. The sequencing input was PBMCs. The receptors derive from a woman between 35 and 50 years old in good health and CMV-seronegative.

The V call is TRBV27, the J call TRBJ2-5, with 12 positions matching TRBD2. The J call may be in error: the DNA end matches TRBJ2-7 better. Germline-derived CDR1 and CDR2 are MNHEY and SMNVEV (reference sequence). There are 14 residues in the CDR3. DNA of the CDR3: TGTGCCACCAAGGAGGGACTAGCGGGCCACGAGCAGTACTTC. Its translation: CATKEGLAGHEQYF.

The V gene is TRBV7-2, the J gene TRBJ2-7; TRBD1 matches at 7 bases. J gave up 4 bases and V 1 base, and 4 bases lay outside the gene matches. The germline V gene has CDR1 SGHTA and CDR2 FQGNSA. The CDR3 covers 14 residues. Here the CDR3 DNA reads TGTGCCAGCAGCTTAGGGCACAGGGGTTACGAGCAGTACTTC. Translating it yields CASSLGHRGYEQYF.

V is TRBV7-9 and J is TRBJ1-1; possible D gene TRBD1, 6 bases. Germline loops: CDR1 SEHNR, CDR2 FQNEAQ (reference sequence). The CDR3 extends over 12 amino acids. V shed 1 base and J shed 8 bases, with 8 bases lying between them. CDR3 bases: TGTGCCAGCAGCTTAGGGACAGAGGAAGCTTTCTTT. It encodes CASSLGTEEAFF.